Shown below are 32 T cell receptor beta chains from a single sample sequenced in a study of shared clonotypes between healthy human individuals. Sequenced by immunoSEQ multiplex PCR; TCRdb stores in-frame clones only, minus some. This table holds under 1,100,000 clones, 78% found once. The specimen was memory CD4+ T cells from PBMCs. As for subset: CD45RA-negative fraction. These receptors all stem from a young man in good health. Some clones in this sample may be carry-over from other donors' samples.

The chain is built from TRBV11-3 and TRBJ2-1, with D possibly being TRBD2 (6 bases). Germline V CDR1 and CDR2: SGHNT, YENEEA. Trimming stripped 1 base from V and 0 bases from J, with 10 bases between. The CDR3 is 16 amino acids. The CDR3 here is CASSLGREYSYNEQFF. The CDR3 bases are TGTGCCAGCAGCTTAGGCCGGGAGTACTCCTACAATGAGCAGTTCTTC.

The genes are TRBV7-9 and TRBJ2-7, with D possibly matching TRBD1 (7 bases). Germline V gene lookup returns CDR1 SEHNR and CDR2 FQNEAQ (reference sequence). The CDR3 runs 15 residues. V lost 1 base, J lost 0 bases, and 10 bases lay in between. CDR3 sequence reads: CASSLGGDSSYEQYF. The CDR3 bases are TGTGCCAGCAGCTTAGGCGGGGACAGCTCCTACGAGCAGTACTTC.

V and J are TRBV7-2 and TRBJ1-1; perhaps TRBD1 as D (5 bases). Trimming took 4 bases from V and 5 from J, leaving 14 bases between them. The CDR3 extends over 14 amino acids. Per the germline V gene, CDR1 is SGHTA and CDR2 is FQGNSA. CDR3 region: CASSYSQGSTEAFF. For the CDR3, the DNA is TGTGCCAGCAGCTATAGCCAGGGATCAACTGAAGCTTTCTTT.

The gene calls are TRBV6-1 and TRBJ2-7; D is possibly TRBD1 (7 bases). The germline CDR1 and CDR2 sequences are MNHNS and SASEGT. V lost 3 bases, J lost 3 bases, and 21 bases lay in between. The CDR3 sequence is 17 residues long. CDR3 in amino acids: CASSDRPEGARIYEQYF. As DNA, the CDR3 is TGTGCCAGCAGTGACCGTCCGGAGGGGGCGAGGATCTACGAGCAGTACTTC.

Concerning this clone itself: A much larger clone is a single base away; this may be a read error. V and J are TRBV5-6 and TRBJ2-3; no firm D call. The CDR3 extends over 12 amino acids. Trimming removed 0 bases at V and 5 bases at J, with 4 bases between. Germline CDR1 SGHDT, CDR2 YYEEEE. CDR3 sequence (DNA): TGTGCCAGCAGCTTGGGGGTAGATACGCAGTATTTT. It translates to CASSLGVDTQYF.

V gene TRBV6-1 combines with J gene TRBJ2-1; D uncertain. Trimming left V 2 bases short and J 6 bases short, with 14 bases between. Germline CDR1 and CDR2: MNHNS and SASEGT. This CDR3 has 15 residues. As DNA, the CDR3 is TGTGCCAGCAGTGAACGGCCCGCGGTCAGCAATGAGCAGTTCTTC. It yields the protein CASSERPAVSNEQFF.

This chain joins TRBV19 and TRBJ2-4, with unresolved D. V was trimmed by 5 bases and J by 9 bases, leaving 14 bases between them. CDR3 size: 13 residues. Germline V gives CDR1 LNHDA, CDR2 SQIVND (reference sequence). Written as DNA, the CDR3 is TGTGCCAGTAGTCTCGAGGACGGAGCCATTCAGTACTTC. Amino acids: CASSLEDGAIQYF.

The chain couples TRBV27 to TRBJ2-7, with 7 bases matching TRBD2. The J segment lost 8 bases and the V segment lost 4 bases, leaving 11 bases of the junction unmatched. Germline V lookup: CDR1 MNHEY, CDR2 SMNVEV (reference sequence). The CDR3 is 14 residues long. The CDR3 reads CASSYDGRKIKQYF. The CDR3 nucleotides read TGTGCCAGCAGTTATGACGGGAGGAAAATTAAGCAGTACTTC.

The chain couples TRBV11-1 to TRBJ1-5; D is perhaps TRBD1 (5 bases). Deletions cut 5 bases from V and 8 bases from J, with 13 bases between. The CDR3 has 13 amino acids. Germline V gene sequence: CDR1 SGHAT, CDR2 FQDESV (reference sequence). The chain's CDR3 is CASSPRGAEPQHF. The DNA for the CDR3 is TGTGCCAGCAGCCCGCGGGGCGCGGAGCCCCAGCATTTT.

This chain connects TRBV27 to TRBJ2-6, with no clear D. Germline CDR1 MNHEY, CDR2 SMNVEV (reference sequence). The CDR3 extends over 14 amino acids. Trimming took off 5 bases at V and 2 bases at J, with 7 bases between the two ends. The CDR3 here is CASSQETGANVLTF. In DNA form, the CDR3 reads TGTGCCAGCAGTCAGGAGACTGGGGCCAACGTCCTGACTTTC.

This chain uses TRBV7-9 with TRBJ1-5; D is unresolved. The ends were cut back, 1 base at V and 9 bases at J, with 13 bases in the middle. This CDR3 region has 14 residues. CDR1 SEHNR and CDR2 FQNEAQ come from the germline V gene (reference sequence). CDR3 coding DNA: TGTGCCAGCAGCTTAGGGTCCTATGACTGGCCCCAGCATTTT. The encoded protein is CASSLGSYDWPQHF.

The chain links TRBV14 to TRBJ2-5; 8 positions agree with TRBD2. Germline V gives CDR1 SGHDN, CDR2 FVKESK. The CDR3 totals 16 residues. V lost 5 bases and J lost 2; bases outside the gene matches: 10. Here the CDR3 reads CASSYAGLVFQETQYF. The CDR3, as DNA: TGTGCCAGCAGCTATGCGGGACTAGTCTTTCAAGAGACCCAGTACTTC. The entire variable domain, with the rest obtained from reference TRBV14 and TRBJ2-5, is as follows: EAGVTQFPSHSVIEKGQTVTLRCDPISGHDNLYWYRRVMGKEIKFLLHFVKESKQDESGMPNNRFLAERTGGTYSTLKVQPAELEDSGVYFCASSYAGLVFQETQYFGPGTRLLVL.

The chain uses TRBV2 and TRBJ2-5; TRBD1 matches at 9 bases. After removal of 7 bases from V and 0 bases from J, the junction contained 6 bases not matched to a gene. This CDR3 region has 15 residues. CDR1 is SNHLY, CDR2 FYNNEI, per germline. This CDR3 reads CASTSGTGYQETQYF. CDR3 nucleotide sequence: TGTGCCAGCACCTCCGGGACAGGGTACCAAGAGACCCAGTACTTC.

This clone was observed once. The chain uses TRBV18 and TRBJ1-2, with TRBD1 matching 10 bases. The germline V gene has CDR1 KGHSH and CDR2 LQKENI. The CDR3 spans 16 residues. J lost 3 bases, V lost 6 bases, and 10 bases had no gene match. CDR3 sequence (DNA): TGTGCCAGCTCCCGAGGACGGGACAGGGGATACTATGGCTACACCTTC. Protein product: CASSRGRDRGYYGYTF.

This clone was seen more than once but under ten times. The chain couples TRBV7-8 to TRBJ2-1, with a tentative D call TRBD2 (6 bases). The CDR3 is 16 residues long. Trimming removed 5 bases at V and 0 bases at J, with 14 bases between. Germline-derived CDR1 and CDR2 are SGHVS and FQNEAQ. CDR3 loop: CASSPEVGGSYNEQFF. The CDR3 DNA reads TGTGCCAGCAGCCCAGAGGTGGGGGGCTCCTACAATGAGCAGTTCTTC.

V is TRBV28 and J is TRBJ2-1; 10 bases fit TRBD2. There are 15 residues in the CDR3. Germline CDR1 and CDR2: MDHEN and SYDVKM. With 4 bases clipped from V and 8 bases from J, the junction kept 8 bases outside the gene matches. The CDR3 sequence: CASSSGASGSDEQFF. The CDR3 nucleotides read TGTGCCAGCAGTTCTGGGGCTAGCGGGAGCGATGAGCAGTTCTTC.

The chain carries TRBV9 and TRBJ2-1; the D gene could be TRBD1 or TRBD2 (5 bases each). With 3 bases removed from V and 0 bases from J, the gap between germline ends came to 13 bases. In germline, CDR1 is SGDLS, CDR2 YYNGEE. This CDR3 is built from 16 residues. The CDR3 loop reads CASSAAPGASYNEQFF. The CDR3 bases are TGTGCCAGCAGCGCGGCCCCCGGGGCCTCCTACAATGAGCAGTTCTTC.

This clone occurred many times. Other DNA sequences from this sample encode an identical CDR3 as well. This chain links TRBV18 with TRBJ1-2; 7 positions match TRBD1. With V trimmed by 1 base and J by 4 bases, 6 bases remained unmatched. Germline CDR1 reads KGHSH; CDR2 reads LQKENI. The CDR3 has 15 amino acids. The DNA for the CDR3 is TGTGCCAGCTCACCACGGCCCCGGGACAGCTATGGCTACACCTTC. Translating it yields CASSPRPRDSYGYTF.

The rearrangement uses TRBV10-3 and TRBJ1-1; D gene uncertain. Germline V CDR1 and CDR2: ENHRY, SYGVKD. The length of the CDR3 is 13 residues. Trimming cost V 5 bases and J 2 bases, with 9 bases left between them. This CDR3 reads CAISPRPNTEAFF. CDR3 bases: TGTGCCATCAGTCCCCGGCCAAACACTGAAGCTTTCTTT.

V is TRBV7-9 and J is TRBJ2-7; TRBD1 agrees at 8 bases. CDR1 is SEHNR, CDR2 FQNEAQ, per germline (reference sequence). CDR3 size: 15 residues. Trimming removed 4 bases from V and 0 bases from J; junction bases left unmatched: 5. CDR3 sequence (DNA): TGTGCCAGCAGCTCCGGACAGGGCGACTCCTACGAGCAGTACTTC. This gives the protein CASSSGQGDSYEQYF.

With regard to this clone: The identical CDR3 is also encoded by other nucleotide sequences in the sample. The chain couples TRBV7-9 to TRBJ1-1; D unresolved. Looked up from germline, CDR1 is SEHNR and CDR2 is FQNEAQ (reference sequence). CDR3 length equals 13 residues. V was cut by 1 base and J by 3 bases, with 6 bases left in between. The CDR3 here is CASSLDGYTEAFF. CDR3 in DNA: TGTGCCAGCAGCTTAGACGGGTACACTGAAGCTTTCTTT. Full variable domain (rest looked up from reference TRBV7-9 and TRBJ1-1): DTGVSQNPRHKITKRGQNVTFRCDPISEHNRLYWYRQTLGQGPEFLTYFQNEAQLEKSRLLSDRFSAERPKGSFSTLEIQRTEQGDSAMYLCASSLDGYTEAFFGQGTRLTVV.

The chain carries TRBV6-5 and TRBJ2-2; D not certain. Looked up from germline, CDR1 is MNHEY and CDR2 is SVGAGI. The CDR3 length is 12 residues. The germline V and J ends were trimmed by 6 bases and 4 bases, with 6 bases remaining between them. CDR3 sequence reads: CASRLFTGELFF. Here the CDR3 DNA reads TGTGCCAGCAGGCTCTTCACCGGGGAGCTGTTTTTT.

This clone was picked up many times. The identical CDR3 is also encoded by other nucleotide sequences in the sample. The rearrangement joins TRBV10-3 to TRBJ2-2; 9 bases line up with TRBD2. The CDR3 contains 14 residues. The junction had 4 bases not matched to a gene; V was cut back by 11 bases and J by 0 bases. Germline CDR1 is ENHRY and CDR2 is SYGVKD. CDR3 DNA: TGTGCCCTCTCTAGCGGGACGAACACCGGGGAGCTGTTTTTT. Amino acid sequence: CALSSGTNTGELFF.

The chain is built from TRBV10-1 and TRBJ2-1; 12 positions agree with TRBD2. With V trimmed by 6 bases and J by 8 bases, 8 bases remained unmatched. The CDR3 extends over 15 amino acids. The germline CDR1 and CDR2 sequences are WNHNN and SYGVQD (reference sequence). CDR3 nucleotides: TGCGCCAGCAGCTCCCTAGCGGGAGGGCAGGATGAGCAGTTCTTC. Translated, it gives CASSSLAGGQDEQFF.

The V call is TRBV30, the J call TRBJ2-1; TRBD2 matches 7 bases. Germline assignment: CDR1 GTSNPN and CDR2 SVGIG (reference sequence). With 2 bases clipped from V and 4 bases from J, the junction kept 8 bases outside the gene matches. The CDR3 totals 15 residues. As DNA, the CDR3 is TGTGCCTGGAGTCGGCTAGCGGCCCCTTACAATGAGCAGTTCTTC. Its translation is CAWSRLAAPYNEQFF.

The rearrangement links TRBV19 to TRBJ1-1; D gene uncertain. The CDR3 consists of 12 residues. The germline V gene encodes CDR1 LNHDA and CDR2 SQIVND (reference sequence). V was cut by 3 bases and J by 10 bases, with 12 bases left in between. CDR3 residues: CASSIRDFAAFF. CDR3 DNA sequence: TGTGCCAGTAGTATTCGGGATTTCGCAGCTTTCTTT.

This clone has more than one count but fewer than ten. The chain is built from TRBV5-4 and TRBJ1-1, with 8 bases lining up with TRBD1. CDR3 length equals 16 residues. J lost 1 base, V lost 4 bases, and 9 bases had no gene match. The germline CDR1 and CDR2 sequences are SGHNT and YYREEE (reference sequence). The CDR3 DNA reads TGTGCCAGCAGCCCGGCAGGGGGCCAGGGGAACACTGAAGCTTTCTTT. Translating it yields CASSPAGGQGNTEAFF. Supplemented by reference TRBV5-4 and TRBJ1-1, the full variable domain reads ETGVTQSPTHLIKTRGQQVTLRCSSQSGHNTVSWYQQALGQGPQFIFQYYREEENGRGNFPPRFSGLQFPNYSSELNVNALELDDSALYLCASSPAGGQGNTEAFFGQGTRLTVV.

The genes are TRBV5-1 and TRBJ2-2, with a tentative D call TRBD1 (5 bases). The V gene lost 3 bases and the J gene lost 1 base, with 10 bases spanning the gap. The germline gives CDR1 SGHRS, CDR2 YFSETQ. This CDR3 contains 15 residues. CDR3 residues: CASSSPQGNTGELFF. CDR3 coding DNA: TGCGCCAGCAGCTCCCCCCAGGGGAACACCGGGGAGCTGTTTTTT.

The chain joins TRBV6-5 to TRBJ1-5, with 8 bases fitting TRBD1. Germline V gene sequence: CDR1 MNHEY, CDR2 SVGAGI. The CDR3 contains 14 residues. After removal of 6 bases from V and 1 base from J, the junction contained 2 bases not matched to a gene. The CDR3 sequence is CASRGQASNQPQHF. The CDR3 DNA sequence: TGTGCCAGCAGGGGACAGGCCAGCAATCAGCCCCAGCATTTT.

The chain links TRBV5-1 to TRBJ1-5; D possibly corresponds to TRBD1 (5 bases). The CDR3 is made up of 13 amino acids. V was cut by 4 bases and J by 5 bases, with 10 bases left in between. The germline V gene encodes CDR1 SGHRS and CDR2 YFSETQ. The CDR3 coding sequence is TGCGCCAGCAGCACCGGGACCGATCAGCCCCAGCATTTT. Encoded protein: CASSTGTDQPQHF.

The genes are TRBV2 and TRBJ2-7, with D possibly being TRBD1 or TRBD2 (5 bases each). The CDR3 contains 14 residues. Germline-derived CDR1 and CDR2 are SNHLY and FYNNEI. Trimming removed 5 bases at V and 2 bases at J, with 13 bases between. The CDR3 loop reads CASSPRGRAYEQYF. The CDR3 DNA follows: TGTGCCAGCAGTCCCCGGGGCAGGGCCTACGAGCAGTACTTC.

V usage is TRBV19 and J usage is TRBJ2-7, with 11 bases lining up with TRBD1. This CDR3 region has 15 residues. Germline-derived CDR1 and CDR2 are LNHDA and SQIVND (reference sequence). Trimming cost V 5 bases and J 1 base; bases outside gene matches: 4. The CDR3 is CASSPRDRGSYEQYF. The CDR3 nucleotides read TGTGCCAGTAGTCCCCGGGACAGGGGGTCCTACGAGCAGTACTTC.